This T cell receptor beta chain emerged from a study of cytomegalovirus exposure and HLA in healthy donors. PCR used 60 Vbeta primers and 13 Jbeta primers. Here immunoSEQ multiplex PCR was the method, and the copy in TCRdb shows in-frame clones only, minus some. The table has over 130,000 clones, 80% seen once. The receptor was isolated from a female donor in good health and CMV-seronegative. Sequences were obtained from PBMCs.

The CDR3, as DNA: TGTGCCAGCACAGCCCCCGGGACAGGTTCTTACGAGCAGTACTTC. The encoded protein is CASTAPGTGSYEQYF. The rearrangement uses TRBV6-1 and TRBJ2-7, with 8 bases aligning to TRBD1. The CDR3 consists of 15 residues. Unmatched junction bases numbered 12, after V lost 7 bases and J lost 4 bases. In germline, CDR1 is MNHNS, CDR2 SASEGT.